One and the same sample provided the 27 T cell receptor beta chains below, sequenced in a study of blood T cell repertoires in COVID-19 (dated by TCRdb to 2020 to 2022). The protocol used for the library was the immunoSEQ multiplex PCR assay. In its TCRdb copy, this immuneACCESS table keeps in-frame sequences only and misses some clones. Where compared with another copy, unresolved V genes explain less than half of these, and the others have no known cause. The sample table records some 150,000 clones; about 88% of these occur just once. Together, the top ten hold roughly 1% of the sample. The sample taken for sequencing was peripheral blood. These receptors originate from a man aged 35 to 55 with acute or convalescent COVID-19.

The rearrangement joins TRBV7-8 to TRBJ2-3; TRBD2 might be the D (5 bases). The germline V gene has CDR1 SGHVS and CDR2 FQNEAQ. V dropped 1 base and J dropped 1 base, with 9 bases sitting between them. The CDR3 has 15 amino acids. CDR3 region: CASSLDSGRTDTQYF. In DNA form, the CDR3 reads TGTGCCAGCAGCTTAGACAGCGGCCGCACAGATACGCAGTATTTT. Variable domain in full (rest from reference TRBV7-8 and TRBJ2-3): GAGVSQSPRYKVAKRGQDVALRCDPISGHVSLFWYQQALGQGPEFLTYFQNEAQLDKSGLPSDRFFAERPEGSVSTLKIQRTQQEDSAVYLCASSLDSGRTDTQYFGPGTRLTVL.

This chain joins TRBV10-1 and TRBJ2-2; D remains unclear. The CDR3 contains 14 residues. Trimming removed 3 bases at V and 5 bases at J, with 10 bases between. Germline CDR1 WNHNN, CDR2 SYGVQD (reference sequence). CDR3 sequence reads: CASSDGSRTGELFF. The CDR3 DNA sequence: TGCGCCAGCAGTGATGGTAGTCGGACCGGGGAGCTGTTTTTT.

This clone was seen only once. The gene calls are TRBV24-1 and TRBJ1-2, with a weak D call TRBD1 (6 bases). Germline CDR1 is KGHDR and CDR2 is SFDVKD. The CDR3 extends over 15 amino acids. Between the trimmed V and J ends, which lost 2 bases and 3 bases, there was a span of 12 bases. CDR3 sequence: CATSDSSTGHYGYTF. The DNA of the CDR3 is TGTGCCACCAGTGATTCTTCGACAGGCCACTATGGCTACACCTTC.

V gene TRBV24-1 combines with J gene TRBJ2-1; 8 positions match TRBD2. V trimming: 9 bases; J trimming: 8 bases; junction bases outside the gene matches: 8. The germline CDR1 and CDR2 sequences are KGHDR and SFDVKD. The CDR3 runs to 13 residues. CDR3 in amino acids: CATGSSGLDEQFF. The DNA of the CDR3 is TGTGCCACCGGATCTAGCGGGCTGGATGAGCAGTTCTTC.

This clone was observed once. In DNA form, the CDR3 reads TGTGCCAGCAGCTTACACGAGGGCCCCTATGGCTACACCTTC. Translating gives CASSLHEGPYGYTF. The J gene is TRBJ1-2, the V gene TRBV7-8; D call uncertain. Trimming took 2 bases from V and 4 from J, leaving 11 bases between them. The CDR3 is made up of 14 amino acids. Germline V CDR1 and CDR2: SGHVS, FQNEAQ.

This sequence joins TRBV7-6 and TRBJ2-7, with D hard to call. Germline V gives CDR1 SGHVS, CDR2 FNYEAQ. V lost 1 base and J lost 2, with 6 bases in between. This CDR3 is 13 amino acids long. The CDR3 loop is CASSLDSTYEQYF. Here the CDR3 DNA reads TGTGCCAGCAGCTTAGATTCCACCTACGAGCAGTACTTC.

V usage is TRBV5-6 and J usage is TRBJ2-1, with D possibly TRBD1 on 6 matching bases. V shed 2 bases and J shed 7 bases, with 13 bases lying between them. CDR1 is SGHDT, CDR2 YYEEEE, per germline. The CDR3 extends over 14 amino acids. CDR3 sequence (DNA): TGTGCCAGCAGCTTCGTGGGGGCTTTTAATGAGCAGTTCTTC. Amino acids: CASSFVGAFNEQFF.

The chain combines TRBV6-6 with TRBJ2-7, with 9 bases matching TRBD1. Germline trimming cut 10 bases from V and 8 bases from J; bases unmatched to any gene: 12. Germline V gives CDR1 MNHNY, CDR2 SVGAGI (reference sequence). The CDR3 length is 13 residues. The CDR3 region is CATVPGTGPKQYF. Here the CDR3 DNA reads TGTGCCACCGTCCCGGGGACAGGGCCCAAGCAGTACTTC.

The rearrangement uses TRBV3-1 (or the pseudogene TRBV3-2) and TRBJ2-3; 11 bases map to TRBD2. Germline CDR1 is LGHDT and CDR2 is YNNKEL (reference sequence). This CDR3 comprises 17 residues. V shed 6 bases, J shed 1 base, and the junction held 9 bases outside the gene matches. Here the CDR3 reads CASRETSGVPGTDTQYF. The DNA for the CDR3 is TGTGCCAGCAGGGAGACTAGCGGGGTTCCTGGCACAGATACGCAGTATTTT.

The chain recombines TRBV30 with TRBJ1-1, with D maybe TRBD1 (5 bases). Germline CDR1 is GTSNPN and CDR2 is SVGIG (reference sequence). This CDR3 is 12 amino acids long. With 2 bases removed from V and 7 bases from J, the gap between germline ends came to 11 bases. This chain's CDR3 is CAWSPWQGEAFF. The CDR3 DNA sequence: TGTGCCTGGAGTCCGTGGCAGGGTGAAGCTTTCTTT. Full variable domain (remainder filled in from reference TRBV30 and TRBJ1-1): SQTIHQWPATLVQPVGSPLSLECTVEGTSNPNLYWYRQAAGRGLQLLFYSVGIGQISSEVPQNLSASRPQDRQFILSSKKLLLSDSGFYLCAWSPWQGEAFFGQGTRLTVV.

V usage is TRBV7-3 and J usage is TRBJ1-1; 8 bases fit TRBD1. Germline CDR1 is SGHTA and CDR2 is FQGTGA. Unmatched junction bases numbered 5, after V lost 5 bases and J lost 6 bases. This CDR3 contains 13 residues. CDR3 sequence reads: CASSPSGGSEAFF. CDR3 coding DNA: TGTGCCAGCAGCCCCTCAGGGGGCTCTGAAGCTTTCTTT.

V and J are TRBV5-4 and TRBJ1-3, with TRBD1 matching over 7 bases. There are 15 residues in the CDR3. Per germline, CDR1 SGHNT and CDR2 YYREEE (reference sequence). V was clipped by 0 bases and J by 4 bases; unmatched bases: 4. CDR3: CASSLAGGGGNTIYF. CDR3 nucleotide sequence: TGTGCCAGCAGCTTGGCAGGGGGAGGAGGAAACACCATATATTTT.

The J gene is TRBJ1-5, the V gene TRBV19; 8 bases align to TRBD1. V was pared by 3 bases and J by 6 bases, with 7 bases of the junction left unmatched. This CDR3 has 15 amino acids. Germline lookup yields CDR1 LNHDA and CDR2 SQIVND (reference sequence). The CDR3 reads CASSISYRGGQPQHF. The DNA of the CDR3 is TGTGCCAGTAGTATTTCGTACAGGGGGGGTCAGCCCCAGCATTTT.

This chain joins TRBV6-6 and TRBJ2-7, with 10 bases that match TRBD1. The germline V gene has CDR1 MNHNY and CDR2 SVGAGI (reference sequence). V trimming: 5 bases; J trimming: 5 bases; junction bases outside the gene matches: 6. The CDR3 has 14 residues. This chain's CDR3 is CASSPGQGTHEQYF. DNA for the CDR3: TGTGCCAGCAGTCCGGGACAGGGGACACACGAGCAGTACTTC.

This chain joins TRBV5-1 and TRBJ2-5, with a tentative D call TRBD2 (5 bases). CDR1 and CDR2 (germline): SGHRS, YFSETQ. Between the trimmed V and J ends, which lost 0 bases and 5 bases, there was a span of 8 bases. The CDR3 totals 13 residues. In DNA, the CDR3 is TGCGCCAGCAGCTTGGTGCCGGGGGAGACCCAGTACTTC. Its translation: CASSLVPGETQYF. Full variable domain (missing parts from reference TRBV5-1 and TRBJ2-5): KAGVTQTPRYLIKTRGQQVTLSCSPISGHRSVSWYQQTPGQGLQFLFEYFSETQRNKGNFPGRFSGRQFSNSRSEMNVSTLELGDSALYLCASSLVPGETQYFGPGTRLLVL.

The V call is TRBV27, the J call TRBJ2-2; D possibly corresponds to TRBD1 (6 bases). Trimming shortened V by 0 bases and J by 4 bases, and 12 bases separated the two germline ends. This CDR3 has 16 residues. Germline CDR1 reads MNHEY; CDR2 reads SMNVEV (reference sequence). The CDR3 region is CASSLSWDTLTGELFF. The CDR3 DNA reads TGTGCCAGCAGTTTATCGTGGGACACCCTCACCGGGGAGCTGTTTTTT.

The J gene is TRBJ1-2, the V gene TRBV18, with TRBD1 identical over 9 bases. Germline V gives CDR1 KGHSH, CDR2 LQKENI. The CDR3 loop spans 15 amino acids. The V segment lost 3 bases and the J segment 8 bases; nucleotides outside the gene matches: 10. The CDR3 DNA reads as TGTGCCAGCTCACCTCCTACAGGGGGCAGAAAGGGCTACACCTTC. Residues: CASSPPTGGRKGYTF.

The chain has TRBV5-1 and TRBJ2-2, with D unclear. From germline, CDR1 is SGHRS and CDR2 YFSETQ. The CDR3 runs 14 residues. Trimming removed 2 bases at V and 5 bases at J, with 10 bases between. CDR3 residues: CASSFDIQTGELFF. CDR3 coding DNA: TGCGCCAGCAGCTTCGACATCCAGACCGGGGAGCTGTTTTTT.

This clone was seen a single time. The V gene is TRBV7-3, the J gene TRBJ2-1; 10 bases are shared with TRBD2. Germline loops: CDR1 SGHTA, CDR2 FQGTGA. This CDR3 region has 15 residues. V trimming: 5 bases; J trimming: 8 bases; junction bases outside the gene matches: 9. CDR3 nucleotide sequence: TGTGCCAGCAGCCCCCGGGTAGCGGGGGGTGATGAGCAGTTCTTC. This gives the protein CASSPRVAGGDEQFF.

The sample holds a few counts of this clone. The chain has TRBV6-1 and TRBJ1-2; D gene ambiguous. V dropped 2 bases and J dropped 2 bases, with 15 bases sitting between them. The CDR3 length is 16 residues. Germline loops: CDR1 MNHNS, CDR2 SASEGT. In DNA form, the CDR3 reads TGTGCCAGCAGTGAAAGCTTCGTCGGCGGGAACTATGGCTACACCTTC. This encodes CASSESFVGGNYGYTF.

The CDR3 loop is CSVLTGGLAFF. CDR3 nucleotides: TGCAGCGTTTTGACAGGGGGTTTGGCTTTCTTT. The genes are TRBV29-1 and TRBJ1-1; 9 bases match TRBD1. The CDR3 runs to 11 residues. CDR1 and CDR2 from the germline V gene are SQVTM and ANQGSEA. The J segment lost 11 bases and the V segment lost 5 bases, leaving 6 bases of the junction unmatched. Looking up the rest from reference TRBV29-1 and TRBJ1-1 gives the full variable domain: SAVISQKPSRDICQRGTSLTIQCQVDSQVTMMFWYRQQPGQSLTLIATANQGSEATYESGFVIDKFPISRPNLTFSTLTVSNMSPEDSSIYLCSVLTGGLAFFGQGTRLTVV.

This rearrangement joins TRBV7-2 to TRBJ2-3; a possible D gene is TRBD2 (6 bases). Trimming took off 5 bases at V and 0 bases at J, with 12 bases between the two ends. The CDR3 covers 15 residues. Germline V lookup: CDR1 SGHTA, CDR2 FQGNSA. CDR3 in DNA: TGTGCCAGCAGCCTGAATAGCGGTAGCACAGATACGCAGTATTTT. Residues: CASSLNSGSTDTQYF.

This clone was seen more than once but under ten times. The sample contains more than one DNA sequence encoding this CDR3. The chain uses TRBV5-5 and TRBJ2-3; tentative D call: TRBD2 (6 bases). This CDR3 is built from 15 residues. Trimming removed 0 bases from V and 1 base from J, with 9 bases in between. The germline V gene has CDR1 SGHKS and CDR2 YYEKEE (reference sequence). In nucleotides, the CDR3 is TGTGCCAGCAGCTTGGGGAGGGTGGGCACAGATACGCAGTATTTT. Translated, it gives CASSLGRVGTDTQYF.

The table lists this clone with a few counts. This sequence joins TRBV19 and TRBJ2-1; 8 bases are shared with TRBD1. The germline CDR1 and CDR2 sequences are LNHDA and SQIVND (reference sequence). V gave up 8 bases and J gave up 7 bases; unmatched junction bases: 10. CDR3 length equals 14 residues. The CDR3 nucleotides read TGTGCCAGTCAACCGGGACAGGAGTATAATGAGCAGTTCTTC. It yields the protein CASQPGQEYNEQFF.

The rearrangement links TRBV5-1 to TRBJ2-3; D may be TRBD1 (6 bases). V was pared by 0 bases and J by 2 bases, with 13 bases between. The CDR3 extends over 16 amino acids. CDR1 is SGHRS, CDR2 YFSETQ, per germline. The DNA for the CDR3 is TGCGCCAGCAGCTTGGACCAGGGACATCTCACAGATACGCAGTATTTT. Residues: CASSLDQGHLTDTQYF.

This rearrangement joins TRBV4-1 to TRBJ2-7; weak D call: TRBD1 (6 bases). The V gene lost 2 bases and the J gene lost 3 bases, with 8 bases spanning the gap. The CDR3 length is 13 residues. The V gene's germline CDR1 is MGHRA and CDR2 YSYEKL. The CDR3 is CASSQTDSYEQYF. CDR3 DNA: TGCGCCAGCAGCCAAACGGACAGCTACGAGCAGTACTTC.

The chain combines TRBV12-3 or TRBV12-4 with TRBJ1-5; unclear D gene. V lost 3 bases, J lost 3 bases, and 6 bases lay in between. The CDR3 totals 13 residues. The CDR3 region is CASSFGDNQPQHF. The CDR3 region has the DNA TGTGCCAGCAGTTTCGGAGACAATCAGCCCCAGCATTTT.